This is a list of T cell receptor beta chains from one sample in a study of T-cell reconstitution after alpha-beta-depleted transplantation in children. TCRdb redid the calling of the PCR reads with MiXCR, one entry per CDR3 protein. This table has some 440,000 distinct CDR3 sequences, roughly 15% appearing once. Sequenced material: PBMCs, mostly from graft donor cells, taken 360 days after TCRalphabeta/CD19-depleted stem cell transplant. The source is a boy in the first two years of life who had a stem cell transplant for Wiskott-Aldrich syndrome, so the T cells may come from the graft donor. Each CDR3 is given with its conserved first and last residue. A D gene is named only where the DNA matches it firmly. For some rows the clone size is stated as once, few or many, or as a class when expanded; others skip it.

j_gene: TRBJ2-1; v_gene: TRBV27; abundance: -; d_gene: TRBD2; CDR3aa: CASSNTGLAGRQQFF; CDR3nt: TGTGCCAGCAGTAACACGGGACTAGCGGGGCGGCAGCAGTTCTTC
j_gene: TRBJ2-5; v_gene: TRBV6-1; abundance: few; d_gene: TRBD1; CDR3aa: CASTRTGANSGTQYF; CDR3nt: TGTGCCAGCACCCGAACAGGGGCTAACTCAGGGACCCAGTACTTC
j_gene: TRBJ2-2; v_gene: TRBV5-1; abundance: few; d_gene: -; CDR3aa: CASSLSGKDGELFF; CDR3nt: TGCGCCAGCAGCTTATCCGGGAAGGACGGGGAGCTGTTTTTT
j_gene: TRBJ2-7; v_gene: TRBV24-1; abundance: -; d_gene: TRBD1; CDR3aa: CATSDPTGTGFDEQYF; CDR3nt: TGTGCCACCAGTGATCCAACCGGGACAGGGTTCGACGAGCAGTACTTC
j_gene: TRBJ1-2; v_gene: TRBV4-1; abundance: few; d_gene: -; CDR3aa: CASSQARTNYGYTF; CDR3nt: TGCGCCAGCAGCCAAGCCCGAACTAACTATGGCTACACCTTC
j_gene: TRBJ2-7; v_gene: TRBV5-1; abundance: -; d_gene: TRBD1; CDR3aa: CASSLVGGEYEQYF; CDR3nt: TGCGCCAGCAGCTTGGTAGGGGGCGAGTACGAGCAGTACTTC
j_gene: TRBJ1-4; v_gene: TRBV7-2; abundance: -; d_gene: -; CDR3aa: CASSLDGRGSEKLFF; CDR3nt: TGTGCCAGCAGCTTAGACGGGAGGGGTAGTGAAAAACTGTTTTTT
j_gene: TRBJ2-3; v_gene: TRBV10-3; abundance: few; d_gene: TRBD2; CDR3aa: CAISASSGITDTQYF; CDR3nt: TGTGCCATCAGTGCGTCTAGCGGGATAACAGATACGCAGTATTTT
j_gene: TRBJ2-5; v_gene: TRBV12-3/TRBV12-4; abundance: -; d_gene: TRBD1; CDR3aa: CASSLIQGAPETQYF; CDR3nt: TGTGCCAGCAGTTTAATTCAGGGGGCGCCGGAGACCCAGTACTTC
j_gene: TRBJ2-5; v_gene: TRBV4-1; abundance: few; d_gene: -; CDR3aa: CASSLGFLEETQYF; CDR3nt: TGCGCCAGCAGCCTTGGGTTCTTGGAAGAGACCCAGTACTTC
j_gene: TRBJ2-3; v_gene: TRBV3-1; abundance: -; d_gene: TRBD2; CDR3aa: CASSQDGSIAGATQYF; CDR3nt: TGTGCCAGCAGCCAAGATGGGTCTATAGCGGGAGCCACGCAGTATTTT
j_gene: TRBJ1-6; v_gene: TRBV4-2; abundance: few; d_gene: -; CDR3aa: CASSQDIGSPLHF; CDR3nt: TGTGCCAGCAGCCAAGATATAGGTTCACCCCTCCACTTT
j_gene: TRBJ2-2; v_gene: TRBV6-5; abundance: -; d_gene: -; CDR3aa: CASSYSESAGELFF; CDR3nt: TGTGCCAGCAGTTACTCGGAGTCCGCTGGGGAGCTGTTTTTT
j_gene: TRBJ2-7; v_gene: TRBV12-3/TRBV12-4; abundance: few; d_gene: TRBD1; CDR3aa: CASSLGTGGLSYEQYF; CDR3nt: TGTGCCAGCAGTTTAGGGACAGGGGGCCTCTCCTACGAGCAGTACTTC